Following are 27 T cell receptor beta chains from one sample sequenced in a study of regulatory T cells in long-lasting Graves disease. Construction of TCR beta libraries relied on iRepertoire HTBI primers and on Arm-PCR targeting CDR3 regions. From the multiplex PCR reads, TCRdb called clonotypes with MiXCR, one entry per CDR3 protein. This sample carries roughly 500,000 distinct CDR3 sequences, around 20% of them seen once, and the ten largest clones take about 7.8%. The time point: persistent/refractory GD, antithyroid drugs over 5 years with positive TRAb. Researchers made the TCR library from RNA that was extracted from PBMCs. The material sequenced was peripheral blood mononuclear cells (PBMCs), taken when the disease was refractory, from a patient treated with antithyroid drugs. The receptors were gathered from a female donor with Graves disease.

The V gene is TRBV5-1, the J gene TRBJ2-5; 11 nucleotides match TRBD2. The length of the CDR3 is 15 residues. Trimming took 3 bases from V and 3 from J; bases not matched to a gene: 4. Per germline, CDR1 SGHRS and CDR2 YFSETQ. For the CDR3, the DNA is TGCGCCAGCAGCTGGGGGACTAGCGGCAAAGAGACCCAGTACTTC. It yields the protein CASSWGTSGKETQYF.

This clonotype was seen repeatedly, ten times or more. The chain has TRBV20-1 and TRBJ2-7, with 9 positions matching TRBD2. Germline V gene sequence: CDR1 DFQATT, CDR2 SNEGSKA (reference sequence). V was clipped by 5 bases and J by 1 base; unmatched bases: 6. This CDR3 region has 14 residues. Here the CDR3 reads CSAGYSGSSYEQYF. For the CDR3, the DNA is TGCAGTGCTGGGTATAGCGGGAGTTCCTACGAGCAGTACTTC.

This clonotype has just a few counts. This chain links TRBV20-1 with TRBJ2-2; D remains unclear. This CDR3 spans 11 amino acids. V lost 3 bases to trimming and J lost 6 bases, with 5 bases between them. The V gene's germline CDR1 is DFQATT and CDR2 SNEGSKA (reference sequence). CDR3 in DNA: TGCAGTGCTAGCAGCCCCGGGGAGCTGTTTTTT. Protein product: CSASSPGELFF.

This chain connects TRBV19 to TRBJ1-1; D is ambiguous. Germline V lookup: CDR1 LNHDA, CDR2 SQIVND (reference sequence). V lost 10 bases to trimming and J lost 11 bases, with 17 bases between them. This CDR3 has 11 residues. CDR3 nucleotide sequence: TGTGCCACCGTAGGATTAGCAGTTGCTTTCTTT. Translation gives CATVGLAVAFF.

At least ten counts were recorded for this clonotype. The chain carries TRBV2 and TRBJ2-2, with TRBD2 matching over 12 bases. Germline CDR1 reads SNHLY; CDR2 reads FYNNEI. CDR3 length: 15 residues. V was clipped by 6 bases and J by 7 bases; unmatched bases: 6. The CDR3: CASRLLAGGVGELFF. In DNA form, the CDR3 reads TGTGCCAGCAGGCTACTAGCGGGAGGTGTCGGGGAGCTGTTTTTT.

The chain joins TRBV6-2 or TRBV6-3 to TRBJ2-2, with 9 nucleotides matching TRBD2. The CDR3 spans 17 residues. Germline trimming cut 5 bases from V and 9 bases from J; bases unmatched to any gene: 16. CDR1 and CDR2 from the germline V gene are MNHEY and SVGEGT. CDR3 coding DNA: TGTGCCAGCAGTCCCTTGGGACTAGCCGCCCTCAATAGGGAGCTGTTTTTT. Translation gives CASSPLGLAALNRELFF.

In this sample, this clonotype turned up many times. This sequence joins TRBV11-2 and TRBJ2-7; D unresolved. CDR1 is SGHAT and CDR2 is FQNNGV in the germline V gene. V lost 0 bases and J lost 3, with 15 bases in between. The CDR3 totals 16 residues. The CDR3 here is CASSLELWAEIYEQYF. CDR3 DNA sequence: TGTGCCAGCAGCTTAGAACTTTGGGCAGAAATCTACGAGCAGTACTTC.

This clonotype was picked up many times. The J gene is TRBJ2-6, the V gene TRBV6-1, with 10 bases that match TRBD1. CDR1 and CDR2 (germline): MNHNS, SASEGT. The length of the CDR3 is 16 residues. V lost 6 bases to trimming and J lost 2 bases; unmatched junction nucleotides: 4. The CDR3: CASRGQGRAGANVLTF. The CDR3 DNA is TGTGCCAGCAGGGGACAGGGGAGGGCTGGGGCCAACGTCCTGACTTTC.

This clonotype was recorded at least ten times. The rearrangement uses TRBV11-2 and TRBJ2-7; 13 bases fit TRBD2. Germline CDR1 and CDR2: SGHAT and FQNNGV. The V gene end was trimmed by 3 bases and the J gene end by 3 bases; junction bases not matched to a gene: 2. This CDR3 is 15 amino acids long. CDR3 nucleotide sequence: TGTGCCAGCAGCTTTGGGACTAGCGGGGTCTACGAGCAGTACTTC. This gives the protein CASSFGTSGVYEQYF.

A remark on this clonotype: A much larger clonotype is one base distant, so this may be a read error. CDR3 residues: CASSLGINEQCF. The CDR3 DNA sequence: TGTGCCAGCAGTCTGGGGATTAACGAGCAGTGCTTC. This chain connects TRBV7-2 to TRBJ2-7; D ambiguous. In germline, CDR1 is SGHTA, CDR2 FQGNSA. The CDR3 has 12 residues.

This clonotype was seen many times. V usage is TRBV5-1 and J usage is TRBJ1-5; no firm D call. The germline V and J ends were trimmed by 6 bases and 1 base, with 11 bases remaining between them. CDR1 SGHRS and CDR2 YFSETQ come from the germline V gene. The CDR3 covers 14 residues. In nucleotides, the CDR3 is TGCGCCAGCAAGCTCGATGACAGCAATCAGCCCCAGCATTTT. Translated: CASKLDDSNQPQHF.

This clonotype was recorded many times. The chain joins TRBV6-1 to TRBJ2-7, with D perhaps matching TRBD2 (6 bases). The germline V gene encodes CDR1 MNHNS and CDR2 SASEGT. This CDR3 spans 14 amino acids. The V end lost 6 bases, the J end lost 6 bases, and 18 bases lay between the germline ends. DNA for the CDR3: TGTGCCAGCAGCCCTAGCGAGACCGCCGGCGAGCAGTACTTC. Protein sequence: CASSPSETAGEQYF.

The rearrangement joins TRBV19 to TRBJ1-2; D is undetermined. Germline-derived CDR1 and CDR2 are LNHDA and SQIVND (reference sequence). This CDR3 contains 17 residues. Trimming cost V 0 bases and J 0 bases, with 14 bases left between them. The DNA of the CDR3 is TGTGCCAGTAGTATAGATTCTTGGGCCGGCGCTAACTATGGCTACACCTTC. Its protein is CASSIDSWAGANYGYTF.

The sample holds a few counts of this clonotype. The gene calls are TRBV2 and TRBJ1-3; D gene unclear. The germline gives CDR1 SNHLY, CDR2 FYNNEI. The CDR3 is 15 amino acids. The germline V and J ends were trimmed by 2 bases and 2 bases, with 10 bases remaining between them. CDR3 region: CASSEFTSAGNTIYF. Here the CDR3 DNA reads TGTGCCAGCAGTGAATTCACCTCTGCTGGAAACACCATATATTTT.

The V gene is TRBV6-1, the J gene TRBJ2-2, with D unclear. The CDR3 is 13 amino acids. Germline V CDR1 and CDR2: MNHNS, SASEGT. As DNA, the CDR3 is TGTGCTTTCAGCGTGTATAACACCGGGGAGCTGTTTTTT. Its translation: CAFSVYNTGELFF.

This clonotype was observed a handful of times. The chain recombines TRBV6-1 with TRBJ2-2; no firm D call. The CDR3 length is 12 residues. V lost 5 bases and J 7 bases, leaving 8 bases between the germline ends. Germline loops: CDR1 MNHNS, CDR2 SASEGT. The CDR3 is CASSRVGGELFF. The DNA of the CDR3 is TGTGCCAGCAGTAGGGTCGGCGGGGAGCTGTTTTTT.

This clonotype was observed a single time. This chain links TRBV6-1 with TRBJ2-2, with 8 positions matching TRBD2. Per germline, CDR1 MNHNS and CDR2 SASEGT. The CDR3 covers 15 residues. V lost 6 bases, J lost 6 bases, and 9 bases stayed unmatched. The CDR3 reads CASSDSGTRAGELFF. CDR3 in DNA: TGTGCCAGCAGCGACTCCGGGACTAGGGCCGGGGAGCTGTTTTTT.

This clonotype was seen a few times. The chain has TRBV5-4 and TRBJ2-4, with D perhaps given as TRBD1 or TRBD2 (5 bases each). CDR3 length: 16 amino acids. Germline loops: CDR1 SGHNT, CDR2 YYREEE (reference sequence). Trimming removed 4 bases from V and 3 bases from J, with 17 bases in between. The CDR3 spells CASSGGGSPIKNIQYF. The CDR3 DNA sequence: TGTGCCAGCAGCGGTGGGGGTTCTCCCATCAAAAACATTCAGTACTTC.

This clonotype showed up many times. The V and J genes are TRBV12-3 or TRBV12-4 and TRBJ1-4, with TRBD1 identical over 8 bases. The CDR3 runs to 14 residues. Trimming removed 5 bases from V and 7 bases from J; junction bases left unmatched: 6. Here the CDR3 DNA reads TGTGCCAGCAGTCATCAGGGGGCAGGTGAAAAACTGTTTTTT. Protein: CASSHQGAGEKLFF.

This clonotype was detected a few times. The chain employs TRBV28 and TRBJ2-5; D is unresolved. From germline, CDR1 is MDHEN and CDR2 SYDVKM. CDR3 length equals 13 residues. Trimming stripped 2 bases from V and 4 bases from J, with 8 bases between. For the CDR3, the DNA is TGTGCCAGCAGTTTAATAGGGCGAGAGACCCAGTACTTC. Translation: CASSLIGRETQYF.

Ten or more counts support this clonotype. V usage is TRBV6-1 and J usage is TRBJ2-7; 13 nucleotides line up with TRBD2. CDR3 size: 20 residues. Germline V gene lookup returns CDR1 MNHNS and CDR2 SASEGT. V was pared by 1 base and J by 5 bases, with 17 bases of the junction left unmatched. As DNA, the CDR3 is TGTGCCAGCAGTGAAGTCGGGAGGGGACTAGCGGGAAGAACACCTGACGAGCAGTACTTC. This gives the protein CASSEVGRGLAGRTPDEQYF.

There are many counts of this clonotype. This chain joins TRBV2 and TRBJ2-5; the D is unclear. Trimming took 7 bases from V and 4 from J, leaving 7 bases between them. In germline, CDR1 is SNHLY, CDR2 FYNNEI. This CDR3 comprises 11 residues. In DNA, the CDR3 is TGTGCCAGCACCTCCGGAGAGACCCAGTACTTC. Its translation is CASTSGETQYF.

This clonotype was picked up many times. V is TRBV10-3 and J is TRBJ2-7; 9 bases align to TRBD2. Germline V CDR1 and CDR2: ENHRY, SYGVKD. J lost 4 bases, V lost 6 bases, and 7 bases had no gene match. The CDR3 has 14 residues. DNA of the CDR3: TGTGCCATCAGAGCAGGACTAGCGTTTTACGAGCAGTACTTC. Protein product: CAIRAGLAFYEQYF.

The chain employs TRBV5-1 and TRBJ1-2; TRBD1 matches 8 bases. The CDR3 extends over 15 amino acids. Germline-derived CDR1 and CDR2 are SGHRS and YFSETQ. V lost 5 bases to trimming and J lost 5 bases; unmatched junction nucleotides: 11. This CDR3 reads CASRKRQGSEYGYTF. The CDR3 DNA sequence: TGCGCCAGCAGAAAGAGACAGGGGTCGGAGTATGGCTACACCTTC. The entire variable domain, with the rest obtained from reference TRBV5-1 and TRBJ1-2, is as follows: KAGVTQTPRYLIKTRGQQVTLSCSPISGHRSVSWYQQTPGQGLQFLFEYFSETQRNKGNFPGRFSGRQFSNSRSEMNVSTLELGDSALYLCASRKRQGSEYGYTFGSGTRLTVV.

The chain carries TRBV29-1 and TRBJ1-1, with D possibly matching TRBD1 (5 bases). The CDR3 covers 14 residues. V was pared by 4 bases and J by 0 bases, with 12 bases between. Per germline, CDR1 SQVTM and CDR2 ANQGSEA. CDR3 bases: TGCAGCGTTGGTAACAGGTCGATGAACACTGAAGCTTTCTTT. Translating gives CSVGNRSMNTEAFF. The whole variable domain, remainder taken from reference TRBV29-1 and TRBJ1-1, is SAVISQKPSRDICQRGTSLTIQCQVDSQVTMMFWYRQQPGQSLTLIATANQGSEATYESGFVIDKFPISRPNLTFSTLTVSNMSPEDSSIYLCSVGNRSMNTEAFFGQGTRLTVV.

The chain recombines TRBV7-2 with TRBJ2-7; 10 nucleotides align to TRBD1. The J segment lost 4 bases and the V segment lost 3 bases, leaving 6 bases of the junction unmatched. Germline V gene data show CDR1 as SGHTA and CDR2 as FQGNSA. The CDR3 is made up of 15 amino acids. CDR3 protein: CASSFRQGAGYEQYF. CDR3 in DNA: TGTGCCAGCAGCTTCCGACAGGGGGCGGGGTACGAGCAGTACTTC.

This clonotype was seen only a few times. This rearrangement joins TRBV6-1 to TRBJ2-4; D might be TRBD1 (5 bases). V dropped 6 bases and J dropped 2 bases, with 11 bases sitting between them. CDR3 size: 14 residues. CDR1 is MNHNS and CDR2 is SASEGT in the germline V gene. CDR3 DNA sequence: TGTGCCAGCAGGATCCCAGGGACCAAAAACATTCAGTACTTC. Protein sequence: CASRIPGTKNIQYF.